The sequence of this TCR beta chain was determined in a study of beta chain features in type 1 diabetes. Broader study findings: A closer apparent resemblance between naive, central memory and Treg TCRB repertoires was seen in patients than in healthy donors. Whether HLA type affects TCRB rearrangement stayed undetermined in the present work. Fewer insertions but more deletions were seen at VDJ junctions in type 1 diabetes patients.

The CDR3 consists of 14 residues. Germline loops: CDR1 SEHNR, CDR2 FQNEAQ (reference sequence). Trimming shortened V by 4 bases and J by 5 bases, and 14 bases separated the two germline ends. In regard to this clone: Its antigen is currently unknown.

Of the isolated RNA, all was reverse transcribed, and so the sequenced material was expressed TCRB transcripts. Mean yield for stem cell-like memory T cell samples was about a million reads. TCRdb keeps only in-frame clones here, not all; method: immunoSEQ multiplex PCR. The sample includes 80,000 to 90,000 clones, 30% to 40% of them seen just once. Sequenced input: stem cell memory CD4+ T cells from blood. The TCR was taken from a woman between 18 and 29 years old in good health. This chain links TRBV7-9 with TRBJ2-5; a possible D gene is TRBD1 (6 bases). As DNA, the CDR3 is TGTGCCAGCAGCTCACAAACAGGGCCCGAGACCCAGTACTTC. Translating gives CASSSQTGPETQYF.